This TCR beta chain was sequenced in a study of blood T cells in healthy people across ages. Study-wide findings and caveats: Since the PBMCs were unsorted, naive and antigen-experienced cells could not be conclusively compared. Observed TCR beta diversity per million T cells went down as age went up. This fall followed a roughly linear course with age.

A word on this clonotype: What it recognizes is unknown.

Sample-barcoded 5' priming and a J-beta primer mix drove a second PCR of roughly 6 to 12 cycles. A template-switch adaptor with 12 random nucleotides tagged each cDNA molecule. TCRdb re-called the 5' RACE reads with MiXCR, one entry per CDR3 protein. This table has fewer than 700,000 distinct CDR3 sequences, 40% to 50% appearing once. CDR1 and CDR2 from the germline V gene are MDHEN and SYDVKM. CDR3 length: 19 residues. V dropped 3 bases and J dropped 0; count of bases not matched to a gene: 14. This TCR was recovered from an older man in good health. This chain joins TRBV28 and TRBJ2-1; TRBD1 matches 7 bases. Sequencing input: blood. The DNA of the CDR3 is TGTGCCAGCAGTTTTGTGTCAGGGGGTGTTGGCGGCTCCTACAATGAGCAGTTCTTC. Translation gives CASSFVSGGVGGSYNEQFF.